This T cell receptor (beta chain) was found in a study of human CD8 memory T cell subsets. Libraries targeted TCR beta using 5' RACE with UMIs. TCRdb reprocessed the 5' RACE reads; each CDR3 protein has one entry and no DNA is given. Reported are fewer than 6,500 distinct CDR3 sequences; the ten largest clones contain about a third. What was sequenced was CD8+ effector memory T cells (TEM) sorted from PBMCs. The subset is: effector memory CD8 T cells, CCR7- CD45RO+ CD95+. The clonotype comes from a human donor in good health.

Here the CDR3 reads CSVERVVEAFF. The chain uses TRBV29-1 and TRBJ1-1. The CDR3 runs to 11 residues. Germline V CDR1 and CDR2: SQVTM, ANQGSEA. Full variable domain (remainder filled in from reference TRBV29-1 and TRBJ1-1): SAVISQKPSRDICQRGTSLTIQCQVDSQVTMMFWYRQQPGQSLTLIATANQGSEATYESGFVIDKFPISRPNLTFSTLTVSNMSPEDSSIYLCSVERVVEAFFGQGTRLTVV.